Listed below are T cell receptor beta chains from one sample, sequenced in a study of blood T cell repertoires in COVID-19. This table comes from immunoSEQ multiplex PCR, and its TCRdb copy is limited to in-frame clones, with some not included. The sample yields some 230,000 clones, roughly 85% seen once. Sample: peripheral blood. The origin of the receptors is a middle-aged man with acute or convalescent COVID-19. CDR3s include the opening cysteine and the closing phenylalanine or tryptophan. Fields, in order: D gene, clone size, J gene, V gene, CDR3 DNA, CDR3 protein. A D gene is named only where the DNA matches it firmly. Only part of the rows carry a size: once, few, many, or a class if the clone is expanded.

>TRBD2|.|TRBJ2-5|TRBV28
TGTGCCAGCAGTTTACTAGCGGGCGGCCAAGAGACCCAGTACTTC
CASSLLAGGQETQYF
>.|.|TRBJ2-2|TRBV18
TGTGCCAGCTCAAACAGGGACACCGGGGAGCTGTTTTTT
CASSNRDTGELFF
>.|.|TRBJ2-4|TRBV7-9
TGTGCCAGCACCCCTAAAAATGGGGAGAACATTCAGTACTTC
CASTPKNGENIQYF
>.|.|TRBJ2-5|TRBV10-3
TGTGCCATCAGTGCCTTACTAGAGGGAGAGACCCAGTACTTC
CAISALLEGETQYF
>.|.|TRBJ1-5|TRBV28
TGTGCCAGCAGTTGGGAATGGGGGGATCCCCAGCATTTT
CASSWEWGDPQHF
>.|.|TRBJ1-2|TRBV30
TGTGCCTGGAGTCGTCCGGGGGGCTATGGCTACACCTTC
CAWSRPGGYGYTF
>.|.|TRBJ1-5|TRBV10-3
TGTGCCATCAGTGAGATAGGGAGTCAGCCCCAGCATTTT
CAISEIGSQPQHF
>.|.|TRBJ2-3|TRBV25-1
TGTGCCAGCAGTAGAGTCTCCTCCCATACGCAGTATTTT
CASSRVSSHTQYF
>.|.|TRBJ2-3|TRBV5-1
TGCGCCAGCAGCTTCGGCACAGATACGCAGTATTTT
CASSFGTDTQYF
>.|.|TRBJ1-1|TRBV7-3
TGTGCCAGCAGCTTAAGGGCGACCAAAGCTATGGGCACTGAAGCTTTCTTT
CASSLRATKAMGTEAFF
>.|.|TRBJ1-2|TRBV25-1
TGTGCCAGCAGTGAATGGGGGACACTAAGAGGCTACACCTTC
CASSEWGTLRGYTF
>.|.|TRBJ2-7|TRBV7-9
TGTGCCAGCAGCTTAGTTGGTAGTACCTACGAGCAGTACTTC
CASSLVGSTYEQYF
>.|.|TRBJ1-5|TRBV6-5
TGTGCCAGCAGCCCAGCAGGAAATCAGCCCCAGCATTTT
CASSPAGNQPQHF
>TRBD2|.|TRBJ2-2|TRBV10-3
TGTGCCATCAGGCCCGGGACTAATACCGGGGAGCTGTTTTTT
CAIRPGTNTGELFF
>.|.|TRBJ2-3|TRBV7-9
TGTGCCAGCAGCTTAGGTGCAGGGGGCACAGATACGCAGTATTTT
CASSLGAGGTDTQYF
>.|once|TRBJ2-4|TRBV28
TGTGCCAGCAGTTTACAGCAGGGCGTCATTCAGTACTTC
CASSLQQGVIQYF
>TRBD1|.|TRBJ2-1|TRBV29-1
TGCAGCGTTGAAGTTGGGACAGGAAAGTTCTTC
CSVEVGTGKFF
>TRBD2|.|TRBJ2-1|TRBV27
TGTGCCAGCAGTTTAGTCACTAGCGGCTCCTACAATGAGCAGTTCTTC
CASSLVTSGSYNEQFF
>.|.|TRBJ1-5|TRBV5-1
TGCGCCAGCAGCCAAACGGAGCGTCAGCCCCAGCATTTT
CASSQTERQPQHF
>.|.|TRBJ1-1|TRBV5-4
TGTGCCAGCAGCCCTAGAGAGAGAAGGTTAGGTGAAGCTTTCTTT
CASSPRERRLGEAFF
>TRBD1|.|TRBJ1-2|TRBV28
TGTGCCAGCAGTTATCCGGGACAGGGGGTGGGTGGCTACACCTTC
CASSYPGQGVGGYTF
>TRBD1|.|TRBJ1-3|TRBV7-9
TGTGCCAGCAGCTTCGGGACAGGGGCTGGAAACACCATATATTTT
CASSFGTGAGNTIYF
>TRBD2|.|TRBJ2-7|TRBV24-1
TGTGCCACCAGTGACCAGGGACTAGCGGGGGGGCCCGAGCAGTACTTC
CATSDQGLAGGPEQYF
>.|.|TRBJ1-1|TRBV7-3
TGTGCCAGCAGCCAAGGAGGGGTAAACACTGAAGCTTTCTTT
CASSQGGVNTEAFF
>TRBD1|.|TRBJ1-1|TRBV5-1
TGCGCCAGCAGCCTCCTACCGACAGGGTACACTGAAGCTTTCTTT
CASSLLPTGYTEAFF
>.|.|TRBJ2-6|TRBV24-1
TGTGCCACCAGTGATTCTCGCTCTGGGGCCAACGTCCTGACTTTC
CATSDSRSGANVLTF
>TRBD2|.|TRBJ2-5|TRBV5-1
TGCGCCAGCAGCTTGGCAGCGGGGGCTCAAGAGACCCAGTACTTC
CASSLAAGAQETQYF
>.|.|TRBJ1-6|TRBV28
TGTGCCAGCAGTTACAGGGACAATTCACCCCTCCACTTT
CASSYRDNSPLHF
>.|.|TRBJ1-2|TRBV2
TGTGCCAGCACGGAGACAGGCTATGGAAACTATGGCTACACCTTC
CASTETGYGNYGYTF
>.|.|TRBJ1-3|TRBV18
TGTGCCAGCTCACTCGAGATTCCCTCTGGAAACACCATATATTTT
CASSLEIPSGNTIYF
>TRBD1|.|TRBJ1-1|TRBV6-2/TRBV6-3
TGTGCCAGCAGTTACGTGGGGAAGACAGGGGGCCCGGAAGCTTTCTTT
CASSYVGKTGGPEAFF
>.|.|TRBJ2-4|TRBV28
TGTGTCAGCAGTTTAGGAGGGGAAGTAGTAGCCAAAAACATTCAGTACTTC
CVSSLGGEVVAKNIQYF
>TRBD1|.|TRBJ1-1|TRBV29-1
TGCAGCGTTGTGGGGATGAGGGACAGGACCCCAAAAGGGACTGAAGCTTTCTTT
CSVVGMRDRTPKGTEAFF
>TRBD1|few|TRBJ1-2|TRBV10-2
TGCGCCAGCAGTGCCTGGGGCAGGGGGAGTGTTGACTATGGCTACACCTTC
CASSAWGRGSVDYGYTF
>.|.|TRBJ1-1|TRBV6-1
TGTGCCAGCAGTGAATCAGGGGTCACTGAAGCTTTCTTT
CASSESGVTEAFF
>TRBD1|.|TRBJ1-1|TRBV18
TGTGCCAGCTCACCGACAGGGGCGAACACTGAAGCTTTCTTT
CASSPTGANTEAFF
>.|.|TRBJ1-1|TRBV7-3
TGTGCCAGCAGCCCAGAAGGACAGACCTACTCTGAAGCTTTCTTT
CASSPEGQTYSEAFF
>.|.|TRBJ1-1|TRBV7-9
TGTGCCAGCAGCAATCAGGCCCCGAATATAGCTTTCTTT
CASSNQAPNIAFF
>TRBD1|once|TRBJ1-2|TRBV5-3
TGTGCCAGAAGCCCCGACAGGGTGGACTATGGCTACACCTTC
CARSPDRVDYGYTF
>.|.|TRBJ1-6|TRBV30
TGTGCCTGGGGGATTACTAGCTCCTATAATTCACCCCTCCACTTT
CAWGITSSYNSPLHF
>.|.|TRBJ1-6|TRBV10-2
TGCGCCAGCAGTGAGTACGAGGCCACCCTCCACTTT
CASSEYEATLHF
>TRBD1|.|TRBJ2-5|TRBV6-5
TGTGCCAGCAGTTACTCAAACAGGGGCTCAGAGACCCAGTACTTC
CASSYSNRGSETQYF
>.|few|TRBJ1-2|TRBV2
TGTGCCAGCAGTGGGCTACAGGGAAACTATGGCTACACCTTC
CASSGLQGNYGYTF
>.|.|TRBJ1-1|TRBV4-2
TGTGCCAGCAGCCCTTTCGGGAGGGGTATGAGGGAAGCTTTCTTT
CASSPFGRGMREAFF
>.|.|TRBJ1-2|TRBV3-1/TRBV3-2
TGTGCCAGCAGCCCATCCGGGACACCACAGAATGGCTACACCTTC
CASSPSGTPQNGYTF
>.|few|TRBJ1-6|TRBV9
TGTGCCAGCAGCGTAGAAGAGGGCGCGGGGTCACCCCTCCACTTT
CASSVEEGAGSPLHF
>.|few|TRBJ1-1|TRBV28
TGTGCCAGCAGTCCCCAGGACAGCAACACTGAAGCTTTCTTT
CASSPQDSNTEAFF
>TRBD1|.|TRBJ2-2|TRBV7-2
TGTGCCAGCAGCGCGGGACAGGCTCGTAAGGAGCTGTTTTTT
CASSAGQARKELFF
>.|.|TRBJ1-5|TRBV27
TGTGCCAGCAGTTCTTACAATAGCAATCAGCCCCAGCATTTT
CASSSYNSNQPQHF
>TRBD1|.|TRBJ1-2|TRBV30
TGTGCCTGGAGTGTACCCGAGACAGGGGATTATGGCTACACCTTC
CAWSVPETGDYGYTF
>TRBD1|.|TRBJ1-1|TRBV5-5
TGTGCCAGCAGCGTTGGACAGGGCTGGACTGAAGCTTTCTTT
CASSVGQGWTEAFF
>TRBD2|once|TRBJ2-3|TRBV7-2
TGTGCCAGCAGCTTAGACTTAGCGGGGGGCGAATTTAGCACAGATACGCAGTATTTT
CASSLDLAGGEFSTDTQYF
>TRBD2|.|TRBJ2-2|TRBV7-9
TGTGCCAGCAATATGGGACTAGGGAACACCGGGGAGCTGTTTTTT
CASNMGLGNTGELFF
>TRBD1|.|TRBJ1-3|TRBV19
TGTGCCAGTAGTATGGGGGACAGCTCTGGAAACACCATATATTTT
CASSMGDSSGNTIYF
>.|.|TRBJ2-2|TRBV7-9
TGTGCCAGCAGCTTAAATAAGGGGACCGGGGAGCTGTTTTTT
CASSLNKGTGELFF